Each of the 8 T cell receptor beta chains below was sequenced from the same sample in a study of shared clonotypes between healthy human individuals. Profiling relied on immunoSEQ multiplex PCR, and the TCRdb table lists in-frame clones only, not all of them. The profile shows about 1 million clones, under 80% of them singletons. Source material: memory CD4+ T cells sorted from blood. Stated subset: CD45RA-negative fraction. The receptor set was obtained from a young man in good health.

The J gene is TRBJ2-1, the V gene TRBV28; 14 bases line up with TRBD2. This CDR3 comprises 15 residues. Germline CDR1 and CDR2: MDHEN and SYDVKM. V gave up 9 bases and J gave up 5 bases; unmatched junction bases: 6. The CDR3 loop reads CASRTSGGQNNEQFF. DNA of the CDR3: TGTGCCAGTAGGACTAGCGGGGGGCAAAACAATGAGCAGTTCTTC.

This chain connects TRBV18 to TRBJ1-2; 7 bases are shared with TRBD1. The CDR3 is 12 amino acids. Germline V gene data show CDR1 as KGHSH and CDR2 as LQKENI. V trimming: 4 bases; J trimming: 6 bases; junction bases outside the gene matches: 2. CDR3 loop: CASSLTGDGYTF. As DNA, the CDR3 is TGTGCCAGCTCACTTACAGGGGATGGCTACACCTTC.

Concerning this clone itself: A read error is the likely source, as a far larger clone sits one nucleotide away. Other DNA sequences in the sample encode the same CDR3. The chain has TRBV10-3 and TRBJ2-7; D remains ambiguous. CDR1 ENHRY and CDR2 SYGVKD come from the germline V gene. The germline V and J ends were trimmed by 3 bases and 4 bases, with 4 bases remaining between them. The CDR3 is 11 amino acids. The CDR3 nucleotides are TGTGCCATCAGTGACGGATACGAGCAGTACTTC. This codes for CAISDGYEQYF.

The rearrangement links TRBV7-2 to TRBJ2-6; D is unclear. This CDR3 comprises 15 residues. Germline CDR1 and CDR2: SGHTA and FQGNSA. Trimming took 2 bases from V and 2 from J, leaving 7 bases between them. The CDR3: CASSLWAAGANVLTF. In DNA form, the CDR3 reads TGTGCCAGCAGCTTATGGGCGGCTGGGGCCAACGTCCTGACTTTC.

V gene TRBV28 combines with J gene TRBJ2-7, with D perhaps matching TRBD1 (6 bases). Trimming cost V 6 bases and J 1 base, with 19 bases left between them. The CDR3 consists of 16 residues. Germline loops: CDR1 MDHEN, CDR2 SYDVKM. The DNA for the CDR3 is TGTGCCAGCAGCCCCATATTGGGGCAGGGGTCCTACGAGCAGTACTTC. It translates to CASSPILGQGSYEQYF.

The rearrangement joins TRBV27 to TRBJ2-3; 13 bases map to TRBD2. Trimming at V came to 7 bases and at J to 0 bases, leaving 7 bases not matched to a gene. CDR1 is MNHEY, CDR2 SMNVEV, per germline (reference sequence). The CDR3 extends over 17 amino acids. The DNA of the CDR3 is TGTGCCAGCACGAGGACTAGCGGGGGACTGAGCACAGATACGCAGTATTTT. It codes for CASTRTSGGLSTDTQYF.

In its sample, this clone was seen a few times. The identical CDR3 is also encoded by other nucleotide sequences in the sample. The CDR3 loop reads CASSLDRSSYEQYF. In DNA form, the CDR3 reads TGTGCCAGCAGCTTGGACCGGAGCTCCTACGAGCAGTACTTC. The chain joins TRBV5-4 to TRBJ2-7; unclear D gene. V shed 0 bases and J shed 0 bases, with 7 bases lying between them. The V gene's germline CDR1 is SGHNT and CDR2 YYREEE (reference sequence). The CDR3 sequence is 14 residues long.

The V gene is TRBV6-6, the J gene TRBJ1-3; D not certain. From germline, CDR1 is MNHNY and CDR2 SVGAGI (reference sequence). This CDR3 has 15 residues. The V gene lost 2 bases and the J gene lost 1 base, with 9 bases spanning the gap. CDR3 bases: TGTGCCAGCAGTTACGGCGGAGGATCTGGAAACACCATATATTTT. Translated, it gives CASSYGGGSGNTIYF.